This T cell receptor (beta chain) appears in the sequencing data of a study of blood T cell repertoires in COVID-19. A note on this clone: The sample has other DNA sequences that encode this CDR3 too.

Germline V gene data show CDR1 as SGHVS and CDR2 as FNYEAQ. Trimming cost V 1 base and J 1 base, with 7 bases left between them. The CDR3 covers 15 residues. Authors' data handling: Reference gene primer amplification gave estimated nucleated cell counts. TCRdb's table, derived via immunoSEQ multiplex PCR, lists solely in-frame clones and lacks some. V, J and clone size derive from that table, while D and trimming were established from the DNA sequence. Of 150,000 or so clones in the sample, around 75% were seen once. This receptor was obtained from a woman aged 70-85 years with COVID-19, enrolled during active disease. This chain links TRBV7-6 with TRBJ2-2, with D perhaps matching TRBD1 (5 bases). The sample taken for sequencing was peripheral blood. The DNA of the CDR3 is TGTGCCAGCAGCTTAGTAGACAGGAACACCGGGGAGCTGTTTTTT. Its translation: CASSLVDRNTGELFF.